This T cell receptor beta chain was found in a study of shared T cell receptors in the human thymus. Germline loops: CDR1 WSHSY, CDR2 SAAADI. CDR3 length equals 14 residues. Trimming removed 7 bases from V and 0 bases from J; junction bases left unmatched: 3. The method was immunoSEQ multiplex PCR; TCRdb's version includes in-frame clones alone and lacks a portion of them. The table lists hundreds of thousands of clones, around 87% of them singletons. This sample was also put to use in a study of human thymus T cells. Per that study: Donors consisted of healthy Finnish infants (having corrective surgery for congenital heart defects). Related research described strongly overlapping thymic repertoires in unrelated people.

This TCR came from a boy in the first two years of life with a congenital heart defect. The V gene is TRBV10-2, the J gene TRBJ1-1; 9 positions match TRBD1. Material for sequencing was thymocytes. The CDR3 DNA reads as TGCGCCAGCACAGGACAGGGGATGAACACTGAAGCTTTCTTT. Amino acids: CASTGQGMNTEAFF.